These 26 T cell receptor beta chains were sequenced from one sample in a study of beta chain features in type 1 diabetes (dated by TCRdb to the late 2010s). The library came from the immunoSEQ multiplex PCR assay. The entire isolated RNA was reverse transcribed using the High Capacity cDNA Reverse Transcription Kit, and thus expressed TCRB transcripts were sequenced. TCRdb holds this immuneACCESS table with in-frame rearrangements only. Some clones are missing; in checked studies, unresolved V genes explain under half, and the rest has no known cause. The sample table holds roughly 150,000 clones, of which over 8.5% were seen once. Jointly, the top ten make up roughly 2% of the sample. The sequenced material came from central memory CD4+ T cells from blood. The receptor source for this set is a man younger than 35 in good health.

The chain uses TRBV7-9 and TRBJ1-2; no clear D. The germline CDR1 and CDR2 sequences are SEHNR and FQNEAQ (reference sequence). Trimming shortened V by 5 bases and J by 14 bases, and 9 bases separated the two germline ends. The length of the CDR3 is 9 residues. The CDR3 is CASSPYKTF. The CDR3 coding sequence is TGTGCCAGCAGCCCCTACAAAACCTTC.

The chain is built from TRBV9 and TRBJ2-1, with 9 bases matching TRBD1. Germline V gene lookup returns CDR1 SGDLS and CDR2 YYNGEE. CDR3 length: 14 residues. V shed 3 bases and J 8 bases; nucleotides not matched to a gene: 6. The CDR3 sequence is CASSARDRAHEQFF. The CDR3 DNA reads as TGTGCCAGCAGCGCGAGGGACAGGGCCCATGAGCAGTTCTTC.

This rearrangement joins TRBV2 to TRBJ2-2; D gene unclear. The V gene lost 11 bases and the J gene lost 1 base, with 11 bases spanning the gap. Germline V gene lookup returns CDR1 SNHLY and CDR2 FYNNEI. The CDR3 spans 13 residues. This chain's CDR3 is CASAQMNTGELFF. Written as DNA, the CDR3 is TGTGCCTCCGCGCAGATGAACACCGGGGAGCTGTTTTTT.

This clone has more than one count but fewer than ten. The chain has TRBV18 and TRBJ2-7; TRBD2 might be the D (6 bases). Trimming removed 2 bases from V and 7 bases from J, with 15 bases in between. CDR3 length: 14 amino acids. In germline, CDR1 is KGHSH, CDR2 LQKENI. The CDR3, as DNA: TGTGCCAGCTCACCAGAGGCGGCGGGAAGGGAGCAGTACTTC. Residues: CASSPEAAGREQYF.

Points on this clone: Other DNA sequences in the sample encode the same CDR3. The rearrangement joins TRBV5-6 to TRBJ2-3; unclear D gene. V was clipped by 4 bases and J by 4 bases, with 10 bases between them. From germline, CDR1 is SGHDT and CDR2 YYEEEE. The CDR3 is 13 residues long. CDR3 bases: TGTGCCAGCAGCCTAACCGGGCCAGATACGCAGTATTTT. This gives the protein CASSLTGPDTQYF.

This clone was recorded a few times. This sequence joins TRBV4-3 and TRBJ2-1, with 9 bases fitting TRBD2. The J segment lost 10 bases and the V segment lost 3 bases, leaving 13 bases of the junction unmatched. This CDR3 comprises 16 residues. Germline CDR1 LGHNA, CDR2 YSLEER. The CDR3 bases are TGCGCCAGCAGCCAGCAAGGAGGGACTAGCCCACGGGAGCAGTTCTTC. It encodes CASSQQGGTSPREQFF.

This clone was found a few times. The chain joins TRBV21-1 to TRBJ1-2. TRBV21-1 is recorded as a pseudogene. The CDR3 totals 13 residues. The CDR3 sequence is CASSDGPPEGYTF. The CDR3 nucleotides are TGTGCCAGCAGCGACGGGCCCCCTGAGGGCTACACCTTC.

This clone appeared a few times. The rearrangement links TRBV4-2 to TRBJ2-1; tentatively, D is TRBD2 (6 bases). This CDR3 is 16 amino acids long. The germline CDR1 and CDR2 sequences are LGHNA and YNFKEQ. The ends were cut back, 1 base at V and 0 bases at J, with 10 bases in the middle. CDR3 residues: CASSQALGGSYNEQFF. The CDR3 DNA follows: TGTGCCAGCAGCCAAGCCCTCGGGGGCTCCTACAATGAGCAGTTCTTC.

The gene calls are TRBV18 and TRBJ2-7; D not resolved. The germline gives CDR1 KGHSH, CDR2 LQKENI. CDR3 length equals 12 residues. Trimming stripped 6 bases from V and 0 bases from J, with 6 bases between. CDR3 DNA sequence: TGTGCCAGCTCCTCCAGCTCCTACGAGCAGTACTTC. It translates to CASSSSSYEQYF.

This clone has only a few counts. The chain couples TRBV28 to TRBJ1-5; 9 nucleotides match TRBD1. Per the germline V gene, CDR1 is MDHEN and CDR2 is SYDVKM. Unmatched junction bases numbered 2, after V lost 8 bases and J lost 3 bases. The CDR3 contains 13 residues. For the CDR3, the DNA is TGTGCCAGCCACAGGGGGCTCAATCAGCCCCAGCATTTT. The encoded protein is CASHRGLNQPQHF.

The table lists this clone with a few counts. The gene calls are TRBV5-4 and TRBJ1-1; D remains unclear. The CDR3 has 13 residues. Germline CDR1 and CDR2: SGHNT and YYREEE (reference sequence). The V and J ends lost 4 bases and 1 base respectively, with 8 bases between them. CDR3 residues: CASSVQKNTEAFF. CDR3 in DNA: TGTGCCAGCAGCGTACAGAAGAACACTGAAGCTTTCTTT.

V and J are TRBV11-3 and TRBJ2-3; tentatively, D is TRBD1 or TRBD2 (5 bases each). Trimming shortened V by 4 bases and J by 6 bases, and 11 bases separated the two germline ends. In germline, CDR1 is SGHNT, CDR2 YENEEA. The CDR3 has 13 amino acids. CDR3 DNA: TGTGCCAGCAGCTACGCCGGGACGGATACGCAGTATTTT. It is translated as CASSYAGTDTQYF.

A few counts support this clone. The chain links TRBV4-1 to TRBJ2-7; TRBD1 aligns across 9 bases. Germline V CDR1 and CDR2: MGHRA, YSYEKL. The CDR3 length is 14 residues. Losses at the gene ends were 6 bases for V and 5 bases for J; bases not matched to a gene: 8. The CDR3 loop reads CASRLADRGDEQYF. CDR3 nucleotide sequence: TGCGCCAGCAGACTTGCGGACAGGGGTGACGAGCAGTACTTC.

J is TRBJ2-5 and V is TRBV9; TRBD2 might be the D (5 bases). Germline V lookup: CDR1 SGDLS, CDR2 YYNGEE. The CDR3 runs 13 residues. V lost 0 bases and J lost 9, with 12 bases in between. CDR3: CASSVGTDWPQYF. The CDR3 nucleotides are TGTGCCAGCAGCGTAGGGACGGACTGGCCCCAGTACTTC.

The CDR3 spells CASALNGGHTYNEQFF. The CDR3 bases are TGTGCCAGCGCCCTAAACGGGGGCCATACCTACAATGAGCAGTTCTTC. The chain employs TRBV7-2 and TRBJ2-1, with D possibly called TRBD1 or TRBD2 (6 bases each). The V end was cut by 8 bases, the J end by 2 bases, with 19 bases between. Per germline, CDR1 SGHTA and CDR2 FQGNSA. CDR3 length: 16 residues.

The chain has TRBV6-6 and TRBJ1-2; a weak D match, TRBD1 (5 bases). The ends were cut back, 0 bases at V and 4 bases at J, with 9 bases in the middle. CDR3 length: 14 residues. The germline V gene encodes CDR1 MNHNY and CDR2 SVGAGI (reference sequence). In DNA, the CDR3 is TGTGCCAGCAGTTACTCAGGGACCAGCTATGGCTACACCTTC. Translation gives CASSYSGTSYGYTF.

The J gene is TRBJ2-5, the V gene TRBV4-2; D gene ambiguous. The CDR3 length is 16 residues. The germline CDR1 and CDR2 sequences are LGHNA and YNFKEQ. With 1 base removed from V and 2 bases from J, the gap between germline ends came to 14 bases. The CDR3 sequence is CASSQGDWGYQETQYF. The CDR3, as DNA: TGTGCCAGCAGCCAAGGGGATTGGGGTTATCAAGAGACCCAGTACTTC.

The V gene is TRBV14, the J gene TRBJ2-3; 8 bases align to TRBD2. Germline V CDR1 and CDR2: SGHDN, FVKESK. J was trimmed by 8 bases and V by 4 bases; bases with no gene match: 29. The CDR3 loop spans 21 amino acids. The CDR3 DNA sequence: TGTGCCAGCAGCCTTCTATCGCGGGGTAGCGGGACCACTTTCCCCCCCGCTACGCAGTATTTT. Its protein product is CASSLLSRGSGTTFPPATQYF.

This chain joins TRBV25-1 and TRBJ2-1; TRBD1 agrees at 7 bases. The CDR3 sequence is 13 residues long. Losses at the gene ends were 6 bases for V and 6 bases for J; bases not matched to a gene: 5. Germline V gene sequence: CDR1 MGHDK, CDR2 SYGVNS. CDR3 loop: CASRDDRVNEQFF. CDR3 in DNA: TGTGCCAGCAGGGACGACAGGGTCAATGAGCAGTTCTTC.

This clone was recorded a few times. The chain recombines TRBV9 with TRBJ2-5; D remains ambiguous. Trimming took 0 bases from V and 2 from J, leaving 11 bases between them. Germline V gene data show CDR1 as SGDLS and CDR2 as YYNGEE. The CDR3 is 15 residues long. CDR3: CASSVGPQTQETQYF. For the CDR3, the DNA is TGTGCCAGCAGCGTAGGTCCGCAGACTCAAGAGACCCAGTACTTC.

This clone appeared a few times. J is TRBJ2-6 and V is TRBV5-1; TRBD1 agrees at 7 bases. CDR3 size: 17 residues. V lost 4 bases to trimming and J lost 0 bases; unmatched junction nucleotides: 7. CDR1 is SGHRS and CDR2 is YFSETQ in the germline V gene. CDR3 protein: CASSPSAGGSGANVLTF. In DNA, the CDR3 is TGCGCCAGCAGCCCCTCCGCAGGGGGCTCTGGGGCCAACGTCCTGACTTTC.

The gene calls are TRBV7-2 and TRBJ2-3; the D is unclear. This CDR3 contains 14 residues. CDR1 SGHTA and CDR2 FQGNSA come from the germline V gene. Trimming stripped 2 bases from V and 3 bases from J, with 9 bases between. CDR3 in amino acids: CASSLRGRTDTQYF. CDR3 in DNA: TGTGCCAGCAGCTTAAGAGGAAGGACAGATACGCAGTATTTT.

This clone was detected many times. The chain combines TRBV28 with TRBJ1-2; D unresolved. Germline V gene lookup returns CDR1 MDHEN and CDR2 SYDVKM. Trimming cost V 5 bases and J 3 bases, with 7 bases left between them. The CDR3 is made up of 12 amino acids. CDR3 sequence: CASSPGDYGYTF. The CDR3 bases are TGTGCCAGCAGTCCGGGAGACTATGGCTACACCTTC.

The V call is TRBV19, the J call TRBJ2-7; 13 bases agree with TRBD2. Per germline, CDR1 LNHDA and CDR2 SQIVND (reference sequence). The CDR3 runs 15 residues. V dropped 8 bases and J dropped 2; count of bases not matched to a gene: 6. CDR3 residues: CASSSGTSGTYEQYF. The CDR3 region has the DNA TGTGCCAGTTCTAGTGGGACTAGCGGGACCTACGAGCAGTACTTC.

This chain joins TRBV6-5 and TRBJ1-2; D remains ambiguous. CDR1 is MNHEY, CDR2 SVGAGI, per germline. The V and J ends lost 6 bases and 8 bases respectively, with 22 bases between them. The length of the CDR3 is 15 residues. The CDR3 spells CASRDSAIPREGYTF. DNA of the CDR3: TGTGCCAGCAGAGACTCAGCGATTCCTAGGGAGGGCTACACCTTC.

V is TRBV5-1 and J is TRBJ1-4; 11 bases agree with TRBD1. The V gene end was trimmed by 0 bases and the J gene end by 5 bases; junction bases not matched to a gene: 3. This CDR3 contains 16 residues. Per germline, CDR1 SGHRS and CDR2 YFSETQ. In nucleotides, the CDR3 is TGCGCCAGCAGCTTGGCTGGGACAGGGGGAAATGAAAAACTGTTTTTT. It codes for CASSLAGTGGNEKLFF.